This TCR beta chain was identified during a study of identical twins (dated by TCRdb to 2016 to 2017). Notes on the research overall: To test whether fetal clonotypes persist, the study used deep sequencing on TCR alpha and beta repertoires from monozygotic twins, unrelated adults of various ages, and cord blood. To rule out contamination, replicate twin experiments were performed at different times with different library preparation protocols.

Taken from cysteine to phenylalanine, the CDR3 has 13 residues. Only CDR3 DNA is held: 39 bases, read in frame from base 1. CDR1 and CDR2, per the germline V gene (reference sequence), are WNHNN and SYGVQD. Results the study describes overall, beyond this receptor: Conclusions relied on cross-sectional statistical analysis, since the same donors could not be followed over many years. Compared with coincidental sharing between unrelated individuals, out-of-frame TCR alpha sequences shared between twins showed an excess of sequences with low generation probability. Fewer insertions were carried by abundant cord blood beta clonotypes, a similar but weaker trend appeared in young adult naive repertoires, and no such trend appeared in memory repertoires. Invariant T cells such as MAIT and iNKT could partly confound zero-insertion analyses, although diverse VJ usage argued against such confounding for most clonotypes. Recombination models systematically underestimated out-of-frame TCR alpha sharing in monozygotic twins but agreed with sharing between unrelated individuals. In beta out-of-frame sequences, excess twin sharing was weaker, because having fewer shared sequences lowered the signal-to-noise ratio.

Library construction relied on 5' RACE. Data came from an Illumina HiSeq 2000. Template switching introduced a universal primer binding site; the final cDNA contained a unique molecular identifier, enabling accurate counting of TCR cDNA molecules. Specific primers in the conserved constant-segment region were used to synthesize first-strand cDNA for TCR alpha and beta chains. Each cDNA library was double barcoded, with a SMART-Mk sample barcode plus Illumina barcodes, to control for contamination. TruSeq adapter sequences, together with Illumina sample barcodes, were added in two successive PCR steps. The Illumina HiSeq platform was used with custom primers to sequence TCR alpha and beta cDNA libraries. As for the original processing: MiGEC processed the raw reads to extract unique molecular identifiers, while MiXCR was used to determine the CDR3 positions. For each individual, recombination models were inferred using an EM algorithm with the repgenHMM and IGoR tools. The analysis of shared clonotypes was done with the tcR package in R, with sharing normalized by the product of cloneset sizes. To study raw recombination free of thymic and clonal selection effects, out-of-frame nonproductive sequences were analyzed. The public reads were run again by TCRdb, first through fastp at Q25 and then through MiXCR, and only productive beta chains were kept. Entries that share a CDR3 protein sequence are merged under the most common genes and DNA. These V and J calls are TCRdb output, not the study's own analysis. Across this sample there are fewer than 250,000 distinct CDR3 sequences, with over 8% seen only once. The top ten clonotypes cover over 4.5% of the sample.

All donors were healthy Caucasians. Using Miltenyi CD45RO+ enrichment and human naive T-cell isolation kits, memory (CD45RO+) and naive T cells were isolated from PBMC. This clonotype was picked up a small number of times. Its target antigen remains unknown. Base qualities are missing; no much larger clone stands one base away. This receptor was taken from a woman between 18 and 29 years old in good health. Sequencing was carried out using memory (CD45RO+) T cells sorted from blood. The cell subset or site label, as the study defines it: CD45RO+ enriched T cells. Here the chain combines TRBV10-1 and TRBJ2-5, with TRBD2 perhaps the D gene, on 5 matching bases. The CDR3 is CASTRGLGETQYF. The nucleotide sequence is TGCGCGTCCACCCGCGGGCTGGGGGAGACCCAGTACTTC.